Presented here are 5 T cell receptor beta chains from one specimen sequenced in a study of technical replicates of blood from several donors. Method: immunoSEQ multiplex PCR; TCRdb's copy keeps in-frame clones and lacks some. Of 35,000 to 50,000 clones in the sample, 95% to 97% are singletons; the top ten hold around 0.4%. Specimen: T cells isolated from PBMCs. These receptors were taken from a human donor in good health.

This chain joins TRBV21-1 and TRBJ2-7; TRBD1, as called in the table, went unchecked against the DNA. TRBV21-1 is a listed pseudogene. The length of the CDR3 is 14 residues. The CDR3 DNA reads TGTGCCAGCAGCCCCCAGGGGGTCACCTACGAGCAGTACTTC. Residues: CASSPQGVTYEQYF.

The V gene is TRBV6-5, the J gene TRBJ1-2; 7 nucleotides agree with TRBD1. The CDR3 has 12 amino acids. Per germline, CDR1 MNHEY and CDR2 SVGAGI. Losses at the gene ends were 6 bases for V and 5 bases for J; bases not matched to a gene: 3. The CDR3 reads CASRTGLYGYTF. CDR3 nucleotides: TGTGCCAGCAGGACAGGGTTATATGGCTACACCTTC.

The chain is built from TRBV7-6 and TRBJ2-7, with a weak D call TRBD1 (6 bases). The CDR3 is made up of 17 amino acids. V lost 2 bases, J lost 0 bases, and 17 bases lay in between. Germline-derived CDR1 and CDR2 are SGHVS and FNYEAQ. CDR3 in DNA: TGTGCCAGCAGCTTAAATCACAGGGCCCCTAGCTCCTACGAGCAGTACTTC. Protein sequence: CASSLNHRAPSSYEQYF.

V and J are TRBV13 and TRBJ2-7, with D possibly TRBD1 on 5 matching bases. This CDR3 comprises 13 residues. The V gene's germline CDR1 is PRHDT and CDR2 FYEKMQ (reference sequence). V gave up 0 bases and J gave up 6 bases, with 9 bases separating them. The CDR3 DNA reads TGTGCCAGCAGCTTAGGTTTGGGGCTCGAGCAGTACTTC. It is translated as CASSLGLGLEQYF. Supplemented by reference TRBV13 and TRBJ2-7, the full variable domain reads AAGVIQSPRHLIKEKRETATLKCYPIPRHDTVYWYQQGPGQDPQFLISFYEKMQSDKGSIPDRFSAQQFSDYHSELNMSSLELGDSALYFCASSLGLGLEQYFGPGTRLTVT.

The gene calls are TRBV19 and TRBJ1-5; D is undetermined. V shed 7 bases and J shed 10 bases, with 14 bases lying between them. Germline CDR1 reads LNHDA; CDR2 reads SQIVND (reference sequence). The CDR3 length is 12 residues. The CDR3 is CASNPQSGPQHF. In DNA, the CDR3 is TGTGCCAGTAACCCTCAATCAGGCCCCCAGCATTTT.